This TCR beta chain was profiled in a study of beta chain features in type 1 diabetes (dated by TCRdb to the late 2010s). Study-level background: No differences in mean age, gender distribution, total cell number or subset yield were found between patients and healthy donors. In the study, recently diagnosed type 1 diabetes patients and matched healthy donors were compared on the TCRB repertoires of their sorted circulating CD4+ T cell subsets. A total of 85 million to 140 million sorted cells were examined across all samples, and a strong correlation was observed between cell number per subset and RNA yield. Whereas all 30 or so donors provided naive and central memory subsets, regulatory and stem cell-like memory subsets were isolated from just 8 patients and about eight healthy donors. General conclusions and limits of the study: Because cDNA rather than genomic DNA was sequenced, highly expressing activated cells could have been over-represented, although no difference in activation and CD3 levels was found between groups. The naive, central memory and regulatory TCRB repertoires appeared to resemble one another more closely among patients than among healthy donors. In all four CD4+ subsets, TCRB CDR3 length was moderately but significantly shorter in type 1 diabetes patients. Shorter templates might have been favored by PCR, but patient and control samples were amplified and corrected together, so both groups would have been affected equally by any skew. Fewer insertions and more nucleotide deletions at VDJ recombination sites were observed in patients with type 1 diabetes, implying thymic rearrangement abnormalities. Only small numbers of individuals were included in the HLA sub-analyses, which left unresolved whether HLA type had any influence on TCRB rearrangement.

Regarding this clone: This clone's antigen is unknown. Nothing much larger sits one base from this clone, and base qualities are not available.

Each donor gave one peripheral blood draw, roughly 110 mL on average, collected into heparinised tubes. A BD FACSAria II was used to sort naive, central memory, regulatory and stem cell-like memory CD4+ T cells with a panel that included CD45RO, CCR7, CD25, CD127, CD95 and CD27. Every sorted population had a purity above 98%. PBMCs were isolated right away by Lymphoprep density gradient centrifugation and were stained directly, without culture. Samples were stained and sorted in pairs, with one healthy donor and one patient per experiment, so that batch effects were minimized. The entire amount of isolated RNA was reverse transcribed using the High Capacity cDNA Reverse Transcription Kit, so the sequenced TCRB transcripts were expressed ones. Survey-depth immunoSEQ sequencing was performed on stem cell-like memory T cell samples, with an average of about 1.01 million total reads per sample. Sorted cells were lysed in RLT buffer and RNA was extracted with DNase-treated RNeasy Micro or Mini kits, depending on cell number. Each cell subset was processed separately to prevent cross-contamination, with patient and healthy donor samples processed together. The immunoSEQ multiplex PCR was used to amplify TCRB sequences from cDNA, generating 87-bp fragments that spanned the CDR3 region. The amplicons were sequenced using the Illumina HiSeq platform. As for the authors' bioinformatics: PCR bias was computationally corrected using synthetic template baselines, reads within Hamming distance 2 were collapsed, and singletons that could not be merged were discarded. Reads were aligned against IMGT to assign V, D and J genes, CDR3 length and insertions or deletions at six rearrangement sites. Clonotype counts were normalized to sorted cell number within each subset before computing true diversity and Gini coefficients with the tcR R package. Repertoire sharing was quantified using the overlap coefficient calculated on TCRB nucleotide sequences. TCRdb's version of the immuneACCESS table is confined to in-frame rearrangements and falls short of the full clone set. An unresolved V gene accounts for under half of the shortfall where checked; the remainder is of unknown origin. V and J calls and clone size are those listed in that table; D and trimming were worked out from the DNA. Counted in this sample were about 110,000 clones; 30% to 50% of them appeared once. The top ten clones comprise 0.065% of the sample.

According to the germline V gene, CDR1 reads SGHDT and CDR2 reads YYEEEE. Trimming takes 3 bases off V and 4 bases off J; junction bases not matched to a gene: 2. Including cysteine and phenylalanine, the CDR3 has 13 amino acids. This entry keeps only the CDR3 DNA: 39 bases, framed from base 1. The sample taken for sequencing was stem cell memory CD4+ T cells from blood. What the cell subset or site label conveys for this sample: stem cell-like memory CD4+ T cells. This TCR derives from a woman between 18 and 30 years old in good health. This sequence uses TRBV5-6 and TRBJ1-1, with 8 middle bases fitting TRBD1. In nucleotide form, the sequence is TGTGCCAGCAGCTCCGGGACAGGCACTGAAGCTTTCTTT. It is translated as CASSSGTGTEAFF.